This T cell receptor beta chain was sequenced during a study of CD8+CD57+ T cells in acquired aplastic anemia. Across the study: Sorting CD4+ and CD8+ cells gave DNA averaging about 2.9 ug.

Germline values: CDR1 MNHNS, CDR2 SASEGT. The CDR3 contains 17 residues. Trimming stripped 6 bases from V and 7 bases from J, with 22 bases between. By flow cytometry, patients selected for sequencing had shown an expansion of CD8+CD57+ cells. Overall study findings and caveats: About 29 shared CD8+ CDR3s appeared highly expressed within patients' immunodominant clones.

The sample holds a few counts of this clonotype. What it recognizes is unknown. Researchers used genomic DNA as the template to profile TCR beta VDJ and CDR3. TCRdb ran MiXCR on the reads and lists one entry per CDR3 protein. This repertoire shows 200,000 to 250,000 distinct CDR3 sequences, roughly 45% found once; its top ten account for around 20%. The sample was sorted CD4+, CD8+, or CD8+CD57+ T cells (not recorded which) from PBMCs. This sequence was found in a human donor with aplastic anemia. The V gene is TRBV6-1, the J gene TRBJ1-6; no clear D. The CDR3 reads CASRDLYRRDQNSPLHF. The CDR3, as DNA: TGTGCCAGCAGGGATTTATATAGGAGGGATCAAAATTCACCCCTCCACTTT.